The 5 T cell receptor beta chains below were found in one sample sequenced in a study of CD8+CD57+ T cells in acquired aplastic anemia (dated by TCRdb to the late 2010s). Instrument on record: Illumina HiSeq 2000. Profiling of TCR beta VDJ combinations and CDR3 sequences used genomic DNA as the template. TCRdb ran its own pipeline on the public reads, namely fastp trimming at Q25 and MiXCR clone calling, and kept in-frame beta chains. Each record represents a unique CDR3 protein, reported with the most common genes and DNA among its rows. The sample has 110,000 or so distinct CDR3 sequences on record, around 53% of them singletons. The ten largest make up about 32% of the sample. The sequencing input was sorted CD4+, CD8+, or CD8+CD57+ T cells (not recorded which) from PBMCs. These receptors all stem from a human donor in good health, serving as a control.

The chain is built from TRBV19 and TRBJ1-1, with unresolved D. Per germline, CDR1 LNHDA and CDR2 SQIVND (reference sequence). This CDR3 is 14 amino acids long. The V gene lost 4 bases and the J gene lost 8 bases, with 17 bases spanning the gap. CDR3 DNA: TGTGCCAGTAGTACGCCCCAAGATGGATTGGAAGCTTTCTTT. Translated: CASSTPQDGLEAFF. The full variable domain, with the rest looked up from reference TRBV19 and TRBJ1-1, is DGGITQSPKYLFRKEGQNVTLSCEQNLNHDAMYWYRQDPGQGLRLIYYSQIVNDFQKGDIAEGYSVSREKKESFPLTVTSAQKNPTAFYLCASSTPQDGLEAFFGQGTRLTVV.

This clonotype was seen repeatedly, ten times or more. The chain links TRBV27 to TRBJ1-2; D is possibly TRBD1 (5 bases). Germline assignment: CDR1 MNHEY and CDR2 SMNVEV (reference sequence). The V end lost 5 bases, the J end lost 5 bases, and 15 bases lay between the germline ends. The CDR3 runs to 14 residues. The CDR3 region is CASSLGPEPYGYTF. CDR3 DNA: TGTGCCAGCAGTCTGGGGCCAGAGCCTTATGGCTACACCTTC.

As concerns this clonotype: A junction end diverges from the germline sequence, so it may reflect a read error. V gene TRBV4-3 combines with J gene TRBJ1-6, with TRBD1 identical over 9 bases. Germline CDR1 is LGHNA and CDR2 is YSLEER. CDR3 length equals 16 residues. The CDR3 DNA reads TGCGCCAGCGGCCAAGACTACAGGGGGCCAGGTTCGCCCCTCCACTTT. Amino acid sequence: CASGQDYRGPGSPLHF.

The chain couples TRBV20-1 to TRBJ1-5, with D perhaps matching TRBD1 (6 bases). The CDR3 is 14 residues long. V shed 3 bases and J shed 9 bases, with 18 bases lying between them. Germline V gene lookup returns CDR1 DFQATT and CDR2 SNEGSKA (reference sequence). The CDR3 here is CSASKAGVTRPQHF. Written as DNA, the CDR3 is TGCAGTGCTAGTAAGGCAGGGGTTACTCGGCCCCAGCATTTT.

This chain connects TRBV7-7 to TRBJ2-7; no firm D call. The CDR3 totals 12 residues. Germline V gene sequence: CDR1 SSHAT, CDR2 FNYEAQ (reference sequence). The germline V and J ends were trimmed by 6 bases and 3 bases, with 9 bases remaining between them. The CDR3 DNA reads as TGTGCCAGCAGGCCGGACGGCTACGAGCAGTACTTC. It yields the protein CASRPDGYEQYF.